The clone carrying this T cell receptor beta chain showed up just a few times. The antigen is undetermined. This sample is part of a study of spatial heterogeneity in lung cancer. Overall study: Available follow-up PBMC samples were sequenced, at a median of approximately two years post-resection. Findings and caveats of the study: Ubiquitous expanded tumor TCRs appeared in blood more at resection than follow-up.

Stated time point: blood at routine non-recurrence follow-up after resection. Tumor, nontumor lung or frozen PBMC supplied whole RNA that was sequenced unsorted. This CDR3 contains 12 residues. Trimming took off 5 bases at V and 3 bases at J, with 11 bases between the two ends. CDR1 is SQVTM and CDR2 is ANQGSEA in the germline V gene. Each CDR3 protein is one row after TCRdb ran MiXCR on the 5' RACE reads. The profile shows roughly 120,000 distinct CDR3 sequences, 9% to 15% of them singletons. The chain recombines TRBV29-1 with TRBJ2-7; D uncertain. The origin of this receptor is a male donor with early-stage non-small cell lung cancer. Source: PBMCs, taken at follow-up. CDR3 in DNA: TGCAGCGTTCTAGTGGCTTACTACGAGCAGTACTTC. This codes for CSVLVAYYEQYF.